These 2 T cell receptor beta chains originate from one sample sequenced in a study of memory CD4+ T cells and cytomegalovirus serostatus. Single viable CD3+CD4+CD8-CD45RO+ cells were sorted as the memory CD4+ T cells. Only in-frame clones appear in the TCRdb table, and some are missing; sequencing was by immunoSEQ multiplex PCR. The sample comprises 55,000 to 65,000 clones, approximately 86% of which are singletons, and roughly 0.5% rests with the top ten. The specimen sequenced was memory CD4+ T cells from blood. The receptors shown here come from an adult in good health and CMV-seronegative. Some clones in this sample may be carry-over from other donors' samples.

The V call is TRBV11-3, the J call TRBJ2-7; D might be TRBD2 (6 bases). The CDR3 consists of 13 residues. Deletions cut 5 bases from V and 3 bases from J, with 11 bases between. Looked up from germline, CDR1 is SGHNT and CDR2 is YENEEA. CDR3 nucleotides: TGTGCCAGCAGCGCGGGACCCGACTACGAGCAGTACTTC. This translates into CASSAGPDYEQYF.

In its sample, this clone was seen once. The rearrangement links TRBV7-2 to TRBJ2-7; TRBD1 matches 11 bases. The V gene end was trimmed by 5 bases and the J gene end by 7 bases; junction bases not matched to a gene: 7. The CDR3 contains 14 residues. The germline CDR1 and CDR2 sequences are SGHTA and FQGNSA. CDR3 in amino acids: CASSAGQGAREQYF. The CDR3 nucleotides read TGTGCCAGCAGCGCAGGACAGGGGGCGCGGGAGCAGTACTTC.